This T cell receptor beta chain is drawn from a study of blood T cells in healthy people across ages. Study context: Template switching recovered approximately one barcoded beta molecule for every two T cells. General study points: Any changes in expanded clonotypes were possibly confounded, as donor CMV status remained unknown. Researchers report that TCR beta diversity correlated strongly with naive T cell percentage.

They isolated at least 6 million PBMCs from each sample. Trimming took off 5 bases at V and 6 bases at J, with 8 bases between the two ends. This CDR3 spans 11 amino acids. Germline V gives CDR1 MNHEY, CDR2 SVGAGI. Combining a sample-barcoded 5' primer with a J-beta primer mix, a second PCR ran for roughly 7 to 12 cycles. MiXCR, applied by TCRdb to the 5' RACE reads, yields one record per CDR3 protein. This table holds 1.4 million or so distinct CDR3 sequences, 42% found once. This clonotype was seen a few times. Its antigen is still unknown. The receptor's source is a woman aged 18-29 years in good health. The rearrangement uses TRBV6-5 and TRBJ2-7, with D perhaps TRBD1 or TRBD2 (5 bases each). The sequenced sample consisted of blood. CDR3 region: CASSKGTEQYF. In DNA form, the CDR3 reads TGTGCCAGCAGTAAAGGGACCGAGCAGTACTTC.